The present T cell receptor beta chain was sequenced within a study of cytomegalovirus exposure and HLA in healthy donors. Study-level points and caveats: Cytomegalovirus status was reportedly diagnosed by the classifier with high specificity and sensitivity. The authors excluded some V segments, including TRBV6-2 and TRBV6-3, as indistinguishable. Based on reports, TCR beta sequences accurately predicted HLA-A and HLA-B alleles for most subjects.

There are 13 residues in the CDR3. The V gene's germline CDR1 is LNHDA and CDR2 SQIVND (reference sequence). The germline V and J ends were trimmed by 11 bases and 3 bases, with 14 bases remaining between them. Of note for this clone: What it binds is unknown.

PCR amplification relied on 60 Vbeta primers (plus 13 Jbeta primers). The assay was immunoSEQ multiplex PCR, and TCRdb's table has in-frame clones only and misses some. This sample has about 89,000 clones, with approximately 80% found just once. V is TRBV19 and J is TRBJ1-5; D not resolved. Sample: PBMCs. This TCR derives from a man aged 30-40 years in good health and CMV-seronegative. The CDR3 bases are TGTGCCTCTCGGGTATCCCTCAATCAGCCCCAGCATTTT. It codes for CASRVSLNQPQHF.